Given below is one TCR beta chain in context. It has no known antigen specificity. No much larger clone is present one base from it, and per-base qualities are unavailable. The instrument was an Illumina HiSeq 2500. Quantitative 5'-RACE with molecular barcodes was used to prepare TCR beta libraries. The paper's data handling went like this. A new computational method based on a probabilistic model of VDJ rearrangement was used to identify disease-linked TCR variants. TCRdb's own reprocessing of the public reads used fastp at Q25 and MiXCR and kept productive beta chains. Identical CDR3 proteins give one entry, which carries the most common genes and DNA. The V and J calls and clone size come from TCRdb's table, not from the authors' own analysis. The sample table shows roughly 130,000 distinct CDR3 sequences, and roughly 13% are seen once. The biggest ten clones account for 3% of the sample. This entry comes from a study of CD8 T cells in ankylosing spondylitis (dated by TCRdb to the late 2010s). Notes on the research overall: The study set out to find disease-linked TCR variants by profiling T cell receptor beta repertoires in ankylosing spondylitis patients and healthy donors. Peripheral blood samples were taken, and synovial fluid was additionally collected from ankylosing spondylitis patients. In total, the full study cohort was made up of some 110 healthy donors and 25 ankylosing spondylitis patients.

What the study reported, not specific to this receptor: Some motif variants were previously reported in synovial fluid and blood of reactive arthritis patients, suggesting common disease-initiation mechanisms. Blood from ankylosing spondylitis patients appeared to be characterized by a TCR beta motif made up of several highly homologous amino acid variants. The disease-linked clones showed a CD8+ phenotype and occurred at relatively low frequencies in peripheral blood. The disease-linked clones were reported as significantly enriched in matched synovial fluid samples from ankylosing spondylitis patients.

Including the terminal cysteine and phenylalanine, the CDR3 comprises 14 residues. Here the CDR3 DNA is all that survives: 42 bases in frame from base 1. Relative to germline, V is 3 bases shorter and J is 2 bases shorter, with 10 bases between their ends. CDR1 and CDR2, per the germline V gene (reference sequence), are GTSNPN and SVGIG. The sequenced sample was blood, either unsorted or a sorted T cell fraction (not recorded which). This chain is built from TRBV30 and TRBJ2-2; confidence is insufficient to name the D gene. The source of this sequence is a female donor with ankylosing spondylitis or in good health (not recorded which). CDR3 protein: CAWRIGGNTGELFF. The DNA reads TGTGCCTGGAGGATCGGCGGTAACACCGGGGAGCTGTTTTTT.